This TCR beta chain comes out of a study of cytomegalovirus exposure and HLA in healthy donors. Study-wide findings and caveats: Under in vitro conditions, three CMV-associated chains were confirmed as specific for CMV antigens.

Amplification used 60 Vbeta primers and 13 Jbeta primers. Produced via immunoSEQ multiplex PCR; TCRdb's table is partial and in-frame only. The table records 80,000 to 100,000 clones, 60% to 75% of them present only once. Germline V lookup: CDR1 MNHEY, CDR2 SMNVEV (reference sequence). The CDR3 is 15 residues long. The V end lost 6 bases, the J end lost 7 bases, and 21 bases lay between the germline ends. On this clone itself: Antigen specificity is unknown.

This clonotype originated in a female donor in good health and CMV-seronegative. The sequenced sample consisted of PBMCs. The chain carries TRBV27 and TRBJ1-2; no clear D. The CDR3 coding sequence is TGTGCCAGCAGGGTTAACATTGCGGGGATGAGTGGCTACACCTTC. Protein: CASRVNIAGMSGYTF.